The 6 T cell receptor beta chains below were found in one sample sequenced in a study of blood T cell repertoires in COVID-19. Measured with immunoSEQ multiplex PCR; TCRdb has only the in-frame clones, and not every one. Altogether some 80,000 clones are present, around 78% being singletons, with the ten largest covering around 34%. Source material: peripheral blood. The receptor source for this set is a man aged 55 to 70 with COVID-19, enrolled during active disease.

This chain uses TRBV27 with TRBJ1-4, with 10 bases lining up with TRBD1. CDR3 length equals 18 residues. With V trimmed by 7 bases and J by 2 bases, 13 bases remained unmatched. The germline CDR1 and CDR2 sequences are MNHEY and SMNVEV (reference sequence). In DNA form, the CDR3 reads TGTGCCAGCACCTCATTGACAGGGGGCGCCCTGACTAATGAAAAACTGTTTTTT. Translated, it gives CASTSLTGGALTNEKLFF.

The J gene is TRBJ2-2, the V gene TRBV2; D not certain. The germline V and J ends were trimmed by 6 bases and 0 bases, with 8 bases remaining between them. CDR3 length: 14 residues. Germline V lookup: CDR1 SNHLY, CDR2 FYNNEI. CDR3 sequence reads: CASSITANTGELFF. The CDR3 DNA reads TGTGCCAGCAGCATTACGGCGAACACCGGGGAGCTGTTTTTT. Combining the CDR3 with reference TRBV2 and TRBJ2-2 gives the whole variable domain EPEVTQTPSHQVTQMGQEVILRCVPISNHLYFYWYRQILGQKVEFLVSFYNNEISEKSEIFDDQFSVERPDGSNFTLKIRSTKLEDSAMYFCASSITANTGELFFGEGSRLTVL.

The chain is built from TRBV7-2 and TRBJ2-1; a possible D gene is TRBD2 (5 bases). The CDR3 has 13 amino acids. Germline-derived CDR1 and CDR2 are SGHTA and FQGNSA. The V and J ends lost 6 bases and 11 bases respectively, with 17 bases between them. The CDR3, as DNA: TGTGCCAGCAGTCGAGGGTTTGGAGAACAGCAGTTCTTC. Translation gives CASSRGFGEQQFF.

V and J are TRBV13 and TRBJ2-3, with TRBD1 identical over 9 bases. The J segment lost 7 bases and the V segment lost 2 bases, leaving 7 bases of the junction unmatched. Germline loops: CDR1 PRHDT, CDR2 FYEKMQ (reference sequence). The CDR3 is 15 amino acids. CDR3 amino acids: CASSLSGQGSNTQYF. The CDR3 DNA is TGTGCCAGCAGCTTATCGGGACAGGGTTCGAATACGCAGTATTTT.

J is TRBJ1-1 and V is TRBV2, with D hard to call. The CDR3 extends over 11 amino acids. V was shortened by 3 bases and J by 7 bases, with 6 bases between the two germline ends. In germline, CDR1 is SNHLY, CDR2 FYNNEI. Here the CDR3 reads CASSESVEAFF. CDR3 nucleotide sequence: TGTGCCAGCAGTGAGAGTGTTGAAGCTTTCTTT.

The rearrangement links TRBV2 to TRBJ1-4; 8 bases match TRBD1. The length of the CDR3 is 16 residues. The V gene's germline CDR1 is SNHLY and CDR2 FYNNEI. V was clipped by 5 bases and J by 8 bases; unmatched bases: 13. The CDR3 reads CASSTLDRDVVEKLFF. For the CDR3, the DNA is TGTGCCAGCAGTACCCTGGACAGGGACGTGGTGGAAAAACTGTTTTTT. Full variable domain (remainder filled in from reference TRBV2 and TRBJ1-4): EPEVTQTPSHQVTQMGQEVILRCVPISNHLYFYWYRQILGQKVEFLVSFYNNEISEKSEIFDDQFSVERPDGSNFTLKIRSTKLEDSAMYFCASSTLDRDVVEKLFFGSGTQLSVL.